This T cell receptor beta chain was identified during a study of control samples from healthy donors and cancer patients (dated by TCRdb to 2018 to 2021). With respect to this clone: This clone's antigen is unknown. Base qualities are not recorded, but no much larger clone differs from it by a single base.

The library was built by means of the immunoSEQ multiplex PCR assay. TCRdb's version of the immuneACCESS table is confined to in-frame rearrangements and falls short of the full clone set. An unresolved V gene accounts for under half of the shortfall where checked; the remainder is of unknown origin. Counted in this sample were about 410,000 clones; about 93% of them appeared once. More than 6% of the sample is held by the ten biggest clonotypes. For this chain, trimming is 3 bases at the V end and 1 base at the J end, and the number of junction bases without a gene match is 7. The CDR3 measures 17 amino acids from cysteine to phenylalanine. Solely the CDR3 DNA is kept, with 51 bases framed from the first base. The germline V gene provides CDR1 MGHRA and CDR2 YSYEKL.

Sequencing was performed on PBMCs. The sequence links TRBV4-1 to TRBJ2-2, with 8 middle bases fitting TRBD2. The source of this sequence is a middle-aged man with head and neck cancer. The sequenced DNA: TGCGCCAGCAGCCACCCAACTAGCGGCCTGAACACCGGGGAGCTGTTTTTT. The translation is CASSHPTSGLNTGELFF.